This is a list of T cell receptor beta chains from one sample in a study of blood T cell repertoires in COVID-19. Profiling relied on immunoSEQ multiplex PCR, and the TCRdb table lists in-frame clones only, not all of them. The profile shows about 150,000 clones, around four fifths of them singletons. Input material: peripheral blood. The receptors were sampled from a woman of 80 years or more with COVID-19, enrolled during active disease. Both conserved end residues are trimmed from each CDR3. The order of the fields is V gene, D gene, J gene, CDR3 protein. A D gene is named only where the DNA matches it firmly.

v_call: TRBV24-1
d_call: TRBD1
j_call: TRBJ1-3
cdr3_aa: ATSDQFGLRQGYTIY

v_call: TRBV18
d_call: NA
j_call: TRBJ1-5
cdr3_aa: ASSLTQLGGARNQPQH

v_call: TRBV6-1
d_call: TRBD1
j_call: TRBJ1-6
cdr3_aa: ASSEAGGQGYSPLH

v_call: TRBV11-2
d_call: NA
j_call: TRBJ1-5
cdr3_aa: ASSVGQGGQPQH

v_call: TRBV10-3
d_call: NA
j_call: TRBJ1-5
cdr3_aa: AISEGLGGNQPQH

v_call: TRBV25-1
d_call: TRBD1
j_call: TRBJ1-4
cdr3_aa: ASLGQVDEKLF

v_call: TRBV2
d_call: TRBD1
j_call: TRBJ1-5
cdr3_aa: ASSEGQEGQPQH

v_call: TRBV5-5
d_call: NA
j_call: TRBJ2-7
cdr3_aa: ASSPPGGESVEQY

v_call: TRBV19
d_call: NA
j_call: TRBJ2-1
cdr3_aa: ASSMSGISNEQF

v_call: TRBV7-9
d_call: NA
j_call: TRBJ1-6
cdr3_aa: ASSFTQGSPLH

v_call: TRBV11-2
d_call: TRBD1
j_call: TRBJ1-4
cdr3_aa: ASSLGRGQGEKLF

v_call: TRBV9
d_call: NA
j_call: TRBJ2-1
cdr3_aa: ASSVAPQTEDEQF

v_call: TRBV7-3
d_call: TRBD2
j_call: TRBJ2-6
cdr3_aa: ASSLNPSGAGANVLT

v_call: TRBV29-1
d_call: TRBD2
j_call: TRBJ2-1
cdr3_aa: SVWLAGASSVYNEQF

v_call: TRBV5-1
d_call: TRBD1
j_call: TRBJ1-1
cdr3_aa: ASSLQGANTEAF

v_call: TRBV19
d_call: NA
j_call: TRBJ1-2
cdr3_aa: ASRAHEGVNYGYT

v_call: TRBV2
d_call: NA
j_call: TRBJ1-5
cdr3_aa: ASSREGVVNQPQH

v_call: TRBV15
d_call: TRBD2
j_call: TRBJ2-3
cdr3_aa: ATSRDRAGEGPDTQY

v_call: TRBV5-1
d_call: TRBD1
j_call: TRBJ1-4
cdr3_aa: ASSSTPQGGEKLF

v_call: TRBV2
d_call: TRBD1
j_call: TRBJ1-6
cdr3_aa: ASRDRVVSPLH

v_call: TRBV18
d_call: TRBD2
j_call: TRBJ2-1
cdr3_aa: ASSASGRSYNEQF

v_call: TRBV9
d_call: NA
j_call: TRBJ1-6
cdr3_aa: ASSGGTNYNSPLH

v_call: TRBV7-2
d_call: TRBD2
j_call: TRBJ2-7
cdr3_aa: ASSLEGTSGTYEQY

v_call: TRBV3-1/TRBV3-2
d_call: NA
j_call: TRBJ1-1
cdr3_aa: ASSQAGDTEAF

v_call: TRBV12-5
d_call: NA
j_call: TRBJ2-2
cdr3_aa: ASGPGLNTGELF

v_call: TRBV3-1/TRBV3-2
d_call: NA
j_call: TRBJ1-3
cdr3_aa: ASSTTGLGGGNTIY

v_call: TRBV5-4
d_call: NA
j_call: TRBJ2-2
cdr3_aa: ASSLYGELF

v_call: TRBV5-4
d_call: TRBD2
j_call: TRBJ2-7
cdr3_aa: ASSFGTSGNSYEQY

v_call: TRBV9
d_call: TRBD2
j_call: TRBJ2-3
cdr3_aa: ASSPSGLAGDTQY

v_call: TRBV12-3/TRBV12-4
d_call: NA
j_call: TRBJ2-7
cdr3_aa: ASSLEARHEQY

v_call: TRBV5-1
d_call: NA
j_call: TRBJ1-1
cdr3_aa: ASSSQADTEAF

v_call: TRBV5-1
d_call: TRBD1
j_call: TRBJ1-5
cdr3_aa: ASSLGTGGAGQPQH

v_call: TRBV5-4
d_call: TRBD2
j_call: TRBJ2-4
cdr3_aa: ASSRIAGGGPNIQY

v_call: TRBV11-2
d_call: NA
j_call: TRBJ1-2
cdr3_aa: ASRRGGGYT

v_call: TRBV10-3
d_call: NA
j_call: TRBJ1-1
cdr3_aa: AIGGGGGRFNTEAF

v_call: TRBV5-6
d_call: NA
j_call: TRBJ2-2
cdr3_aa: ASTLAGELF

v_call: TRBV19
d_call: TRBD2
j_call: TRBJ2-5
cdr3_aa: ASSRWGGGAETQY

v_call: TRBV27
d_call: NA
j_call: TRBJ1-2
cdr3_aa: ASSGDSYGYT

v_call: TRBV28
d_call: TRBD1
j_call: TRBJ1-4
cdr3_aa: ASRPHPRGTNEKLF

v_call: TRBV12-3/TRBV12-4
d_call: NA
j_call: TRBJ1-5
cdr3_aa: ASSWANQPQH

v_call: TRBV5-1
d_call: TRBD1
j_call: TRBJ2-1
cdr3_aa: ASSPGQGAYNEQF

v_call: TRBV19
d_call: NA
j_call: TRBJ2-1
cdr3_aa: ASSIPSRREQF

v_call: TRBV27
d_call: NA
j_call: TRBJ1-1
cdr3_aa: AARTANTEAF

v_call: TRBV5-1
d_call: NA
j_call: TRBJ2-3
cdr3_aa: ASSLGGTHHTDTQY

v_call: TRBV24-1
d_call: NA
j_call: TRBJ2-2
cdr3_aa: ATSTNTGELF

v_call: TRBV5-4
d_call: NA
j_call: TRBJ1-4
cdr3_aa: ASSLQGPRTNEKLF

v_call: TRBV19
d_call: TRBD1
j_call: TRBJ1-2
cdr3_aa: ASRPIGGLNGYT

v_call: TRBV2
d_call: NA
j_call: TRBJ1-4
cdr3_aa: ASRIPAGDGKLF

v_call: TRBV7-6
d_call: TRBD1
j_call: TRBJ2-7
cdr3_aa: ASSANFRGPREQY